This entry concerns a single T cell receptor (beta chain). Looked up from germline, CDR1 is MNHNS and CDR2 is SASEGT. Trimming cost V 6 bases and J 1 base, with 22 bases left between them. CDR3 length: 18 residues. Each CDR3 protein is one row after TCRdb ran MiXCR on the RT-PCR reads. This sample has about 2,800 distinct CDR3 sequences, with 85% to 90% found just once. This record comes from a study of yellow fever vaccine responses in identical twins. The sequences come from T cells from blood (PBMCs), unsorted or a sorted subset (not recorded which), collected before or after yellow fever vaccination (not recorded which). The V call is TRBV6-1, the J call TRBJ1-3; weak D call: TRBD1 (6 bases). The sequence derives from a female donor who received the yellow fever vaccine. This chain's CDR3 is CASRTHSGGGISGNTIYF. CDR3 coding DNA: TGTGCCAGCAGAACCCATTCTGGAGGGGGGATATCTGGAAACACCATATATTTT.